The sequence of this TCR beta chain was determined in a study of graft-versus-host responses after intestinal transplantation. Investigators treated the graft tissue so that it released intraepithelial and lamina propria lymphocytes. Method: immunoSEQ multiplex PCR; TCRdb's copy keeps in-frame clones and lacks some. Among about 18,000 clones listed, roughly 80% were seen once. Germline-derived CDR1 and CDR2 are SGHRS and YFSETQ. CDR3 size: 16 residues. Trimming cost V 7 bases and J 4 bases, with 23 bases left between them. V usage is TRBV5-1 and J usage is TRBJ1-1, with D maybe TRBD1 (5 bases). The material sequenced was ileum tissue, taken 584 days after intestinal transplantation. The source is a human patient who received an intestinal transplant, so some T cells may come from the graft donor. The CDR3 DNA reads TGCGCCAGCGCCTCTGGAAGCACAGGCTGGCGCACTGAAGCTTTCTTT. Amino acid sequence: CASASGSTGWRTEAFF.